Sequencing of this T cell receptor (beta chain) was carried out in a study of shared clonotypes between healthy human individuals. Study-level findings and limits: Sampling included only blood; tissue repertoires likely differ.

Genomic DNA belonging to each subset was distributed in equal measure over several immunoSEQ plates. Assay: immunoSEQ multiplex PCR; the TCRdb copy retains only in-frame clones and omits some. The top ten hold 0.85% to 1% of the sample, which has about 1.1 million clones, 70% to 80% seen once. A note on this clone: Its antigen is currently unknown.

Losses at the gene ends were 0 bases for V and 0 bases for J; bases not matched to a gene: 10. This CDR3 contains 19 residues. The V gene's germline CDR1 is SGHDT and CDR2 YYEEEE. Donation came from healthy HIV-negative adults that had no recent acute infections or vaccinations. Material for sequencing was memory CD4+ T cells from PBMCs. Regarding subset: CD45RA-negative fraction. The receptor was isolated from a young man in good health. Some clones in this sample may be carry-over from other donors' samples. The chain carries TRBV5-6 and TRBJ2-5; 11 bases are a match to TRBD2. The CDR3 DNA reads TGTGCCAGCAGCTTGGATCGCCGGCTAGCGGGAGGAAACCAAGAGACCCAGTACTTC. Protein: CASSLDRRLAGGNQETQYF.